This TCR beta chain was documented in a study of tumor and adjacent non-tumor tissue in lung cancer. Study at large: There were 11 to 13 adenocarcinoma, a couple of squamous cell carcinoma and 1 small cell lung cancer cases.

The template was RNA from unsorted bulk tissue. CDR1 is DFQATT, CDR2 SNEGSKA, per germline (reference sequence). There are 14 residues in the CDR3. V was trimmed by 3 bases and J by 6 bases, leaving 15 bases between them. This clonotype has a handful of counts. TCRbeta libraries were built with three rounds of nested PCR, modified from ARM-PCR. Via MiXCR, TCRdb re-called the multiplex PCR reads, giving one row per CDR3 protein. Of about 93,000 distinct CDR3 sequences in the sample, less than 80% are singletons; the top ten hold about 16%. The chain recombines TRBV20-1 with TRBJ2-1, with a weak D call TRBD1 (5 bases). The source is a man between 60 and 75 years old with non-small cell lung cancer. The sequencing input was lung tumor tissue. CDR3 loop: CSASGRRASNEQFF. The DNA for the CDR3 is TGCAGTGCTAGTGGGCGCAGGGCCTCCAATGAGCAGTTCTTC.